The 14 T cell receptor beta chains below all came from one sample that was sequenced in a study of CD8 T cells in ankylosing spondylitis. General study findings and limits: A motif of roughly eight highly homologous TCR beta variants was seen as apparently characteristic of ankylosing spondylitis blood.

These TCRs' antigens remain unknown. TCRdb reprocessed the 5' RACE reads via MiXCR and lists one record per CDR3 protein. The data show about 450,000 distinct CDR3 sequences, with approximately 26% seen just once and 0.89% held by the top ten. The sequenced sample consisted of blood, either unsorted or a sorted T cell fraction (not recorded which). These receptors originate from a male donor with ankylosing spondylitis.

CDR3 sequence (DNA): TGCGCCAGCAGCTTGGCCGGGACTCAAGCCTACGAGCAGTACTTC. As protein: CASSLAGTQAYEQYF. The chain is built from TRBV5-1 and TRBJ2-7; possibly TRBD2 for D (6 bases). The CDR3 is 15 amino acids. V was clipped by 0 bases and J by 2 bases, with 12 bases between them. Germline V CDR1 and CDR2: SGHRS, YFSETQ.

The chain joins TRBV3-1 to TRBJ2-5; tentative D call: TRBD2 (6 bases). Trimming pared 0 bases from V and 5 bases from J, leaving 10 bases between. CDR3 length: 14 amino acids. Germline V gene sequence: CDR1 LGHDT, CDR2 YNNKEL (reference sequence). Here the CDR3 reads CASSQEGGVETQYF. The CDR3 DNA is TGTGCCAGCAGCCAAGAGGGCGGGGTTGAGACCCAGTACTTC.

A few counts support this clonotype. The rearrangement links TRBV29-1 to TRBJ1-2; D remains unclear. From germline, CDR1 is SQVTM and CDR2 ANQGSEA. Trimming stripped 1 base from V and 8 bases from J, with 5 bases between. There are 10 residues in the CDR3. The CDR3 region is CSVEGQGYTF. The CDR3 DNA sequence: TGCAGCGTTGAAGGACAAGGCTACACCTTC.

This clonotype came up a few times. The chain couples TRBV7-2 to TRBJ2-7, with a weak D call TRBD2 (7 bases). This CDR3 region has 14 residues. V was shortened by 6 bases and J by 7 bases, with 19 bases between the two germline ends. The V gene's germline CDR1 is SGHTA and CDR2 FQGNSA. The CDR3 region is CASSIDAGAGEQYV. In DNA form, the CDR3 reads TGTGCCAGCAGTATAGACGCGGGGGCGGGAGAGCAGTACGTC.

This chain uses TRBV19 with TRBJ1-1, with TRBD1 identical over 7 bases. V trimming: 3 bases; J trimming: 4 bases; junction bases outside the gene matches: 5. Germline CDR1 LNHDA, CDR2 SQIVND (reference sequence). The CDR3 spans 14 residues. For the CDR3, the DNA is TGTGCCAGTAGTATGAACAGGGGCAGCACTGAAGCTTTCTTT. Encoded protein: CASSMNRGSTEAFF. Full variable domain (missing parts from reference TRBV19 and TRBJ1-1): DGGITQSPKYLFRKEGQNVTLSCEQNLNHDAMYWYRQDPGQGLRLIYYSQIVNDFQKGDIAEGYSVSREKKESFPLTVTSAQKNPTAFYLCASSMNRGSTEAFFGQGTRLTVV.

The chain joins TRBV12-3 or TRBV12-4 to TRBJ2-7; D is possibly TRBD1 (6 bases). Trimming shortened V by 6 bases and J by 3 bases, and 18 bases separated the two germline ends. The CDR3 has 15 residues. The CDR3, as DNA: TGTGCCAGCAGGACAGGATTGGCTCTGGGCTACGAGCAGTACTTC. This encodes CASRTGLALGYEQYF.

This clonotype was observed a few times. The gene calls are TRBV2 and TRBJ2-2; TRBD2 matches 8 bases. Germline trimming cut 7 bases from V and 6 bases from J; bases unmatched to any gene: 4. CDR1 is SNHLY, CDR2 FYNNEI, per germline. This CDR3 is 13 amino acids long. CDR3: CASNKLAAGELFF. In DNA form, the CDR3 reads TGTGCCAGCAACAAACTAGCGGCCGGGGAGCTGTTTTTT. Full variable domain (outside the CDR3, taken from reference TRBV2 and TRBJ2-2): EPEVTQTPSHQVTQMGQEVILRCVPISNHLYFYWYRQILGQKVEFLVSFYNNEISEKSEIFDDQFSVERPDGSNFTLKIRSTKLEDSAMYFCASNKLAAGELFFGEGSRLTVL.

This clonotype has more than one count but fewer than ten. The chain is built from TRBV5-1 and TRBJ2-3, with 8 positions matching TRBD1. CDR1 and CDR2 (germline): SGHRS, YFSETQ. V was pared by 4 bases and J by 5 bases, with 9 bases of the junction left unmatched. This CDR3 is 15 amino acids long. The chain's CDR3 is CASSIQGATEDTQYF. CDR3 nucleotides: TGCGCCAGCAGCATCCAGGGGGCGACAGAAGATACGCAGTATTTT.

J is TRBJ2-2 and V is TRBV5-1, with D perhaps TRBD1 (7 bases). This CDR3 contains 15 residues. Germline V gives CDR1 SGHRS, CDR2 YFSETQ. The V end was cut by 4 bases, the J end by 5 bases, with 15 bases between. CDR3 sequence reads: CASSPGDRYTGELFF. For the CDR3, the DNA is TGCGCCAGCAGCCCGGGGGACAGATATACCGGGGAGCTGTTTTTT.

The chain joins TRBV24-1 to TRBJ1-5; D unclear. The germline CDR1 and CDR2 sequences are KGHDR and SFDVKD. V dropped 5 bases and J dropped 0 bases, with 16 bases sitting between them. This CDR3 is built from 17 residues. The CDR3 reads CATSVGSREYSNQPQHF. CDR3 DNA: TGTGCCACCAGTGTCGGGTCTAGGGAGTATAGCAATCAGCCCCAGCATTTT.

J is TRBJ2-3 and V is TRBV10-3, with D perhaps TRBD1 (5 bases). CDR1 and CDR2 from the germline V gene are ENHRY and SYGVKD. The CDR3 extends over 17 amino acids. Deletions cut 0 bases from V and 1 base from J, with 14 bases between. The CDR3 coding sequence is TGTGCCATCAGTGAGTCGGGGCAGCAATGGGGCACAGATACGCAGTATTTT. This codes for CAISESGQQWGTDTQYF.

The chain uses TRBV24-1 and TRBJ2-3, with 9 bases lining up with TRBD2. V was pared by 2 bases and J by 2 bases, with 4 bases of the junction left unmatched. The germline gives CDR1 KGHDR, CDR2 SFDVKD. The CDR3 contains 16 residues. For the CDR3, the DNA is TGTGCCACCAGTGATTGGTCTAGCGGGATCACAGATACGCAGTATTTT. It yields the protein CATSDWSSGITDTQYF.

The rearrangement uses TRBV29-1 and TRBJ2-5; D unresolved. Germline assignment: CDR1 SQVTM and CDR2 ANQGSEA. With 2 bases removed from V and 2 bases from J, the gap between germline ends came to 3 bases. This CDR3 has 11 residues. The CDR3 DNA follows: TGCAGCGTTGAACGACAAGAGACCCAGTACTTC. Its translation is CSVERQETQYF.

The CDR3 loop is CASRSDGGRGGDYTEAFF. The CDR3 bases are TGTGCCAGCAGATCTGACGGGGGTCGGGGCGGTGACTACACTGAAGCTTTCTTT. The rearrangement joins TRBV11-1 to TRBJ1-1, with D perhaps matching TRBD1 (5 bases). The CDR3 length is 18 residues. With 6 bases removed from V and 3 bases from J, the gap between germline ends came to 26 bases. Germline CDR1 is SGHAT and CDR2 is FQDESV (reference sequence).